This entry concerns a single TCR beta chain. The record originates from a study of blood T cell repertoires in COVID-19. Whole-study context: Sites across the United States, Italy and Spain contributed samples from acute and convalescent COVID-19. Nucleic acid was either cDNA or gDNA, and it came from T cells, B-cell-depleted T cells, or PBMCs.

This CDR3 has 16 amino acids. Germline values: CDR1 MGHRA, CDR2 YSYEKL. Trimming removed 0 bases from V and 2 bases from J; junction bases left unmatched: 4. In the original analysis: Counts of nucleated cells, estimated from reference gene primer amplification, were obtained. Method: immunoSEQ multiplex PCR; TCRdb's copy keeps in-frame clones and lacks some. V, J and clone size derive from that table, while D and trimming were established from the DNA sequence. Found here are roughly 150,000 clones, around 89% of them singletons; the top ten hold 8% to 13%. The sequenced sample consisted of peripheral blood. The source is a woman of 80 years or more with acute or convalescent COVID-19. The V and J genes are TRBV4-1 and TRBJ1-2; 9 bases are a match to TRBD1. The CDR3 DNA is TGCGCCAGCAGCCAAGATCCCGGACAGGGGAACTATGGCTACACCTTC. This sequence encodes CASSQDPGQGNYGYTF.